The clone carrying this T cell receptor beta chain turned up a few times. Antigen: not known. TCRdb redid the calling of the reads with MiXCR, one entry per CDR3 protein. This repertoire shows approximately 910,000 distinct CDR3 sequences, 30% to 40% found once; its top ten account for more than 12%. V lost 3 bases and J 2 bases, leaving 8 bases between the germline ends. Germline loops: CDR1 LNHDA, CDR2 SQIVND (reference sequence). The CDR3 is 14 amino acids. These data are taken from a study of T cell repertoires in cytomegalovirus infection. About the study: Well-studied HLA-B-restricted CMV epitopes were used in the study alongside recently identified HLA-C-restricted ones.

The source was cultured CD8+ T cells from PBMCs, collected from culture after CMV antigen stimulation. V is TRBV19 and J is TRBJ2-1; a weak D match, TRBD1 (5 bases). The receptor comes from a human donor in good health (CMV status not recorded). Some clones in this sample may be carry-over from other donors' samples. DNA of the CDR3: TGTGCCAGTAGTATGGGGCCAGCCTACAATGAGCAGTTCTTC. Encoded protein: CASSMGPAYNEQFF.